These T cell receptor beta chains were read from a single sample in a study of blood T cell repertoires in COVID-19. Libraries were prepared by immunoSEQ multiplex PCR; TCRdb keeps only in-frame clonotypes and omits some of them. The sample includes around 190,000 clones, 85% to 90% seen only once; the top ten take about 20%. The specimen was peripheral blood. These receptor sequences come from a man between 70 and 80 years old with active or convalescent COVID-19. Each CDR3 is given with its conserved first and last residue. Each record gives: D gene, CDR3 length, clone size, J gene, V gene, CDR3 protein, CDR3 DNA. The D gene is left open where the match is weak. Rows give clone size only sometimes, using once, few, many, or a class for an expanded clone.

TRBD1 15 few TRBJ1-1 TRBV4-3 CASSQGTGLSTEAFF TGCGCCAGCAGCCAAGGGACAGGGCTTAGCACTGAAGCTTTCTTT
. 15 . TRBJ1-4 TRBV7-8 CASSQTLATNEKLFF TGTGCCAGCAGCCAGACGCTAGCAACTAATGAAAAACTGTTTTTT
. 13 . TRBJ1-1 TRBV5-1 CASSRDRQSEAFF TGCGCCAGCAGCCGTGACCGACAGTCTGAAGCTTTCTTT
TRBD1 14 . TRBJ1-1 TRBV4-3 CASSQGTGDTEAFF TGCGCCAGCAGCCAAGGGACAGGGGACACTGAAGCTTTCTTT
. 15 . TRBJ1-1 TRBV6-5 CASSYSNRVPTEAFF TGTGCCAGCAGTTACTCGAACAGGGTCCCCACTGAAGCTTTCTTT
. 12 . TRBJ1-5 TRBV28 CATAEGSQPQHF TGTGCCACCGCGGAGGGGAGTCAGCCCCAGCATTTT
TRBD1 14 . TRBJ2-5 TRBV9 CASTPTGGQETQYF TGTGCCAGCACCCCTACAGGGGGCCAAGAGACCCAGTACTTC
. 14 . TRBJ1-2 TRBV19 CASRSSYPNYGYTF TGTGCCAGTAGATCGAGCTACCCTAACTATGGCTACACCTTC
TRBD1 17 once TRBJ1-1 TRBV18 CASSPRGGGAEVTEAFF TGTGCCAGCTCGCCCAGAGGAGGGGGCGCAGAGGTCACTGAAGCTTTCTTT
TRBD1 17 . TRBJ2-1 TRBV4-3 CASSQTIRTGNYNEQFF TGCGCCAGCAGCCAAACTATCCGGACAGGGAACTACAATGAGCAGTTCTTC
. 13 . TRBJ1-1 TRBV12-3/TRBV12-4 CASRRQMNTEAFF TGTGCCAGCAGAAGACAGATGAACACTGAAGCTTTCTTT
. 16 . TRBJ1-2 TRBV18 CASSLTTGPNNYGYTF TGTGCCAGCTCACTTACGACAGGCCCCAATAACTATGGCTACACCTTC
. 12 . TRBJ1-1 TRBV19 CASSLRGAEAFF TGTGCCAGTAGTTTAAGGGGCGCTGAAGCTTTCTTT
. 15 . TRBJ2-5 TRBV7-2 CASSLAAAAQETQYF TGTGCCAGCAGCTTAGCGGCAGCGGCTCAAGAGACCCAGTACTTC
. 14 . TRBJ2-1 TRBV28 CASSRGMGWNEQFF TGTGCCAGCAGTCGCGGGATGGGCTGGAATGAGCAGTTCTTC
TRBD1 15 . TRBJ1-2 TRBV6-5 CASSTQDRGFFGYTF TGTGCCAGCAGCACCCAGGACAGGGGGTTTTTTGGCTACACCTTC
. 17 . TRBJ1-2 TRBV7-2 CASSSPQGPAYVYGYTF TGTGCCAGCAGCTCCCCACAGGGTCCGGCGTACGTCTATGGCTACACCTTC
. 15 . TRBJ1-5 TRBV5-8 CASSIQGYSNQPQHF TGTGCCAGCAGCATACAGGGTTATAGCAATCAGCCCCAGCATTTT
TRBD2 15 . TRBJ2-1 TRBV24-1 CATSDPGLAIDEQFF TGTGCCACCAGTGATCCGGGACTAGCGATCGATGAGCAGTTCTTC
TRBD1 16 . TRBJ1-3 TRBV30 CAWSVLGQGSGNTIYF TGTGCCTGGAGTGTATTGGGACAGGGGTCTGGAAACACCATATATTTT
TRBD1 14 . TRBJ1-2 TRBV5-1 CASSLGQGYYGYTF TGCGCCAGCAGCTTGGGACAGGGGTACTATGGCTACACCTTC
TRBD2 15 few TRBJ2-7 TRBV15 CATSRVASGAREQYF TGTGCCACCAGCAGAGTTGCTAGCGGGGCCCGAGAGCAGTACTTC